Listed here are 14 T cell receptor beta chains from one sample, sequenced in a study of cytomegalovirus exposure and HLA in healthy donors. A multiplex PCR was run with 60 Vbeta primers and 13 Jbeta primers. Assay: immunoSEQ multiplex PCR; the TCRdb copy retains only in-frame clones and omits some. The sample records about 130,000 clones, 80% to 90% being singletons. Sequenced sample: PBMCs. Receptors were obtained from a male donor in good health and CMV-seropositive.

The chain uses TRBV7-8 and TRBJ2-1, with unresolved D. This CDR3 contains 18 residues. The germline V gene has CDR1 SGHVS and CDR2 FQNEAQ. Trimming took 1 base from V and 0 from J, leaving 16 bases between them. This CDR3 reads CASSLGPPYRSSYNEQFF. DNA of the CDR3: TGTGCCAGCAGCTTAGGGCCCCCTTACCGGAGCTCCTACAATGAGCAGTTCTTC.

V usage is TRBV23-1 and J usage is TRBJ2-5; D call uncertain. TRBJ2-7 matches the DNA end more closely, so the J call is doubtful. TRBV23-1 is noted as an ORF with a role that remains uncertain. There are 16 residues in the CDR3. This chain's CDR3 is CASSQSLPHRVYEQYF. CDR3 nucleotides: TGCGCCAGCAGTCAAAGCCTCCCACATCGGGTCTACGAGCAGTACTTC.

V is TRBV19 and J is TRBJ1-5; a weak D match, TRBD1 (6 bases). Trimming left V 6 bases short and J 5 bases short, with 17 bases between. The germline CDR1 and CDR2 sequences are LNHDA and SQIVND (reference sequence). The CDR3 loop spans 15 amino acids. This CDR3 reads CASRQTDRLYQPQHF. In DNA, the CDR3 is TGTGCCAGTAGGCAGACAGACAGGTTATATCAGCCCCAGCATTTT.

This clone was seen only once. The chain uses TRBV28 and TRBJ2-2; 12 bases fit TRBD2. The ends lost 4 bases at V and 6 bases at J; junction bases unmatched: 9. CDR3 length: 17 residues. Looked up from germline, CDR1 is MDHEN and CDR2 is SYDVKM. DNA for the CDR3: TGTGCCAGCAGTTATTGGAGGCTAGCGGGAGGGCCCGGGGAGCTGTTTTTT. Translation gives CASSYWRLAGGPGELFF.

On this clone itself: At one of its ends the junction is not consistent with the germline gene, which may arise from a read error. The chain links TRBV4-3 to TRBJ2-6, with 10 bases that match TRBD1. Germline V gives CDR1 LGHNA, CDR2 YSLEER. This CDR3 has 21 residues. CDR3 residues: CASSHSPPRAGQGTGANGLTF. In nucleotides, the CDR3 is TGCGCCAGCAGCCACTCCCCACCGAGAGCGGGACAGGGGACTGGGGCCAACGGCCTGACTTTC.

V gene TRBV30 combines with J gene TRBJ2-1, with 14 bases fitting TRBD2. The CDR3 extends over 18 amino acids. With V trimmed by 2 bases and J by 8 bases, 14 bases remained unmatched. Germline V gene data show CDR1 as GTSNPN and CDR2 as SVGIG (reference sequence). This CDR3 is CAWSRRRGLAGEIYEQFF. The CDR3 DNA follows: TGTGCCTGGAGTCGACGTCGGGGACTAGCGGGAGAAATCTATGAGCAGTTCTTC.

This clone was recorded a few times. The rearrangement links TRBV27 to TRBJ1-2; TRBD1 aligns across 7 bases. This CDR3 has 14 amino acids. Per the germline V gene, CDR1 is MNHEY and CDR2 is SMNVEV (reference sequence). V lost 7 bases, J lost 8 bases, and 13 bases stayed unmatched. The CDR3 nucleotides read TGTGCCAGCAAGGACGCACAGGGGCAGGACGGCTACACCTTC. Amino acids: CASKDAQGQDGYTF.

DNA of the CDR3: TGTGCCAGCAGCTTACAAGGGGGCGGGGGGAGAACCGGGGAGCTGTTTTTT. Translation gives CASSLQGGGGRTGELFF. The chain combines TRBV7-3 with TRBJ2-2; a possible D gene is TRBD2 (8 bases). The CDR3 consists of 17 residues. With 2 bases removed from V and 5 bases from J, the gap between germline ends came to 18 bases. CDR1 is SGHTA, CDR2 FQGTGA, per germline.

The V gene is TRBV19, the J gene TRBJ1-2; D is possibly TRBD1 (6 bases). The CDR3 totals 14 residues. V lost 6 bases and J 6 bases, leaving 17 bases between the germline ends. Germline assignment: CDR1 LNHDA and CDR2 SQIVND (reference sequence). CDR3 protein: CASSLPEYRDGYTF. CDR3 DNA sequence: TGTGCCAGTAGCCTCCCCGAGTACAGGGATGGCTACACCTTC.

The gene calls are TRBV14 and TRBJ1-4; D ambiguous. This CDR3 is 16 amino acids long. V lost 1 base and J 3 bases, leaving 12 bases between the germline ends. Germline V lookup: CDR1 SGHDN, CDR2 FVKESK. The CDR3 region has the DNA TGTGCCAGCAGCCAAGTCTACGGGTGGGCTAATGAAAAACTGTTTTTT. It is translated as CASSQVYGWANEKLFF.

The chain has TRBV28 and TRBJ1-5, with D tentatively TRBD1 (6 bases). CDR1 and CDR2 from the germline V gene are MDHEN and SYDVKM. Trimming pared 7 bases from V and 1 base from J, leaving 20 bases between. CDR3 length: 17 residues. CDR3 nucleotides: TGTGCCAGCACCGTAAAGACAGGTTATGGAAGCAATCAGCCCCAGCATTTT. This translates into CASTVKTGYGSNQPQHF.

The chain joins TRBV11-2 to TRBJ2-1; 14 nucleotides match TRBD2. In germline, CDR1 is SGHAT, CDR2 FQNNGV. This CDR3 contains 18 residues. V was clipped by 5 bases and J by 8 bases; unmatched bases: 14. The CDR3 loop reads CASSPKSGTSGRRHEQFF. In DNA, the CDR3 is TGTGCCAGCAGCCCTAAATCTGGGACTAGCGGGAGAAGGCATGAGCAGTTCTTC.

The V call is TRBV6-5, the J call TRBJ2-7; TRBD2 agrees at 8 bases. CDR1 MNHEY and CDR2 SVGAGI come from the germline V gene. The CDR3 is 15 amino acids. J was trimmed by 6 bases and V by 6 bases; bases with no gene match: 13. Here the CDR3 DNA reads TGTGCCAGCAGCTTGTGGGGGACTAGTGGGGTCGAGCAGTACTTC. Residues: CASSLWGTSGVEQYF.

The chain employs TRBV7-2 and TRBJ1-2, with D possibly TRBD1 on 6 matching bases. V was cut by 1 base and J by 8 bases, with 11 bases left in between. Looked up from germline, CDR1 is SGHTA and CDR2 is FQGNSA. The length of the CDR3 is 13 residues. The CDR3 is CASSLVGTKGYTF. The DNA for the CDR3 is TGTGCCAGCAGCTTAGTCGGGACAAAAGGCTACACCTTC.